This is a list of T cell receptor beta chains from one sample in a study of T cells in localized non-small cell lung cancer. Some clones are missing from TCRdb's copy, which holds only in-frame ones; the method was immunoSEQ multiplex PCR. Altogether some 1,400 clones are present, around 18% being singletons, with the ten largest covering 17%. Sequencing was performed on lung tumor tissue, taken before any cancer treatment. These receptors all stem from a female donor aged 60 or older with stage I squamous cell lung carcinoma. Each CDR3 is given with its conserved first and last residue. The D gene is left open where the match is weak. Clone size appears in some rows only: once, few, many, or a class for an expanded clone.

TRBD1	TRBV6-8	TRBJ1-1	.	TGTGCCAGCAGTTACGGCTCAGGGGGATACACTGAAGCTTTCTTT	CASSYGSGGYTEAFF
TRBD1	TRBV10-2	TRBJ2-7	.	TGCGCCAGCAGTGAAAGAAAGACAGGGGGCTACGAGCAGTACTTC	CASSERKTGGYEQYF
TRBD1	TRBV30	TRBJ1-2	few	TGTGCCTGGAGTGCGACAGGGGGCGCGGGGGATGGCTACACCTTC	CAWSATGGAGDGYTF
TRBD2	TRBV5-1	TRBJ2-2	.	TGCGCCAGCACGCCTCCGGGACTAGCTCAGACCGGGGAGCTGTTTTTT	CASTPPGLAQTGELFF
TRBD2	TRBV19	TRBJ2-1	.	TGTGCCAGTAAGGAGAATCCCGGGACTAGCGGGAGCGGTATGTTCTTC	CASKENPGTSGSGMFF
.	TRBV16	TRBJ2-7	.	TGTGCCAGCAGCGAAGGCCTCTACGAGCAGTACTTC	CASSEGLYEQYF
.	TRBV19	TRBJ2-2	.	TGTGCCAGTAGTATGGACGGGACCCTCTTTCTCACCGGGGAGCTGTTTTTT	CASSMDGTLFLTGELFF
.	TRBV9	TRBJ2-6	few	TGTGCCAGCAGCGTAGGGGGGACACGGCTATCTGGGGCCAACGTCCTGACTTTC	CASSVGGTRLSGANVLTF
.	TRBV11-3	TRBJ2-7	medium-sized	TGTGCCAGCAGCGTTACTAAGCGGGACAGAGCCGTCGGGGAGCAGTACTTC	CASSVTKRDRAVGEQYF
.	TRBV5-1	TRBJ2-2	.	TGCGCCAGCCAAGGGACACTCGGCACCGGGGAGCTGTTTTTT	CASQGTLGTGELFF
.	TRBV29-1	TRBJ2-5	few	TGCAGCGCCCAGGGCGGGATGGAGACCCAGTACTTC	CSAQGGMETQYF
TRBD2	TRBV10-3	TRBJ2-3	few	TGTGCCATCAGTGAGAGGGGCGGGAGGGCAGATACGCAGTATTTT	CAISERGGRADTQYF
.	TRBV11-3	TRBJ2-3	few	TGTGCCAGCAGCTTGGGTTTTCGGGGGAGCACAGATACGCAGTATTTT	CASSLGFRGSTDTQYF
TRBD1	TRBV19	TRBJ1-2	.	TGTGCCAGTAGTCTCGACAGGGAGGGTGGCTACACCTTC	CASSLDREGGYTF
.	TRBV11-3	TRBJ2-7	medium-sized	TGTGCCAGCAGCTTGAACCCTCAGGGGAACTACGAGCAGTACTTC	CASSLNPQGNYEQYF
.	TRBV19	TRBJ2-6	.	TGTGCCAGTAGTACGAGGGTCGGGGCCAACGTCCTGACTTTC	CASSTRVGANVLTF
.	TRBV11-3	TRBJ1-1	medium-sized	TGTGCCAGCAGCTTATTTGGGGGTATCAACACTGAAGCTTTCTTT	CASSLFGGINTEAFF
TRBD2	TRBV11-3	TRBJ2-5	few	TGTGCCAGCAGCTTAACGGGAGGGAGGACCCAAGAGACCCAGTACTTC	CASSLTGGRTQETQYF
TRBD1	TRBV23-1	TRBJ1-5	medium-sized	TGCGCCAGCAGCCCGGACCGACAGGGGAATGGGCCCCAGCATTTT	CASSPDRQGNGPQHF
.	TRBV11-3	TRBJ2-7	medium-sized	TGTGCCAGCAGCTCAGACAGGAACTCCTACGAGCAGTACTTC	CASSSDRNSYEQYF
TRBD2	TRBV23-1	TRBJ2-1	.	TGCGCCAGCAGTCAATTCCCTAGCGGGAGGGCCCGAAATGAGCAGTTCTTC	CASSQFPSGRARNEQFF